The next 30 T cell receptor beta chains were all read from a single sample in a study of OX40 agonist ivuxolimab in advanced cancers. Sequencing used immunoSEQ multiplex PCR; TCRdb keeps in-frame clones, though not all of them. The sample carries tens of thousands of clones, around nine tenths recorded once. Sequenced material: CD4+ or CD8+ T cells sorted from blood, taken in a trial of the OX40 agonist ivuxolimab. All receptors derive from an adult with an advanced solid tumor such as melanoma, head and neck, liver or kidney cancer.

The rearrangement uses TRBV6-5 and TRBJ1-5; D perhaps matches TRBD1 (6 bases). The CDR3 spans 16 residues. The ends were cut back, 0 bases at V and 7 bases at J, with 16 bases in the middle. Germline V lookup: CDR1 MNHEY, CDR2 SVGAGI. CDR3 sequence reads: CASSYSGSGGGQPQHF. In DNA form, the CDR3 reads TGTGCCAGCAGTTACTCGGGGTCAGGAGGGGGGCAGCCCCAGCATTTT.

The chain is built from TRBV7-8 and TRBJ2-7; D not certain. V was clipped by 1 base and J by 2 bases, with 12 bases between them. Germline CDR1 and CDR2: SGHVS and FQNEAQ. This CDR3 has 15 amino acids. The CDR3 DNA reads as TGTGCCAGCAGCTTAGGGTTTGGGCAGGCCTACGAGCAGTACTTC. It is translated as CASSLGFGQAYEQYF. The whole variable domain, filled in from reference TRBV7-8 and TRBJ2-7, reads GAGVSQSPRYKVAKRGQDVALRCDPISGHVSLFWYQQALGQGPEFLTYFQNEAQLDKSGLPSDRFFAERPEGSVSTLKIQRTQQEDSAVYLCASSLGFGQAYEQYFGPGTRLTVT.

This clone was observed a handful of times. The chain uses TRBV4-3 and TRBJ1-2; maybe TRBD1 (5 bases). Germline CDR1 and CDR2: LGHNA and YSLEER. The CDR3 has 15 amino acids. With 0 bases removed from V and 2 bases from J, the gap between germline ends came to 10 bases. CDR3 coding DNA: TGCGCCAGCAGCCAAGATACGGGGGGGAACTATGGCTACACCTTC. As protein: CASSQDTGGNYGYTF.

The V and J genes are TRBV28 and TRBJ2-6; D unresolved. Germline CDR1 reads MDHEN; CDR2 reads SYDVKM. V dropped 6 bases and J dropped 5 bases, with 11 bases sitting between them. CDR3 length: 14 amino acids. CDR3 in DNA: TGTGCCAGCAGGCCCCCGGAGAGGGCCAACGTCCTGACTTTC. This gives the protein CASRPPERANVLTF.

The chain is built from TRBV7-3 and TRBJ2-1; TRBD1 is a possible D gene (5 bases). Germline-derived CDR1 and CDR2 are SGHTA and FQGTGA. CDR3 length: 14 residues. V lost 5 bases, J lost 8 bases, and 16 bases lay in between. The CDR3 DNA reads as TGTGCCAGCAGCGCATCAGGGTGGCGCGATGAGCAGTTCTTC. It encodes CASSASGWRDEQFF.

The rearrangement joins TRBV5-5 to TRBJ2-1; D gene unclear. This CDR3 region has 13 residues. The germline V gene encodes CDR1 SGHKS and CDR2 YYEKEE (reference sequence). Between the trimmed V and J ends, which lost 0 bases and 7 bases, there was a span of 8 bases. CDR3 in DNA: TGTGCCAGCAGCTTGGTTCCTCGAAATGAGCAGTTCTTC. Its protein is CASSLVPRNEQFF. Based on the CDR3 plus reference TRBV5-5 and TRBJ2-1, the full variable domain is DAGVTQSPTHLIKTRGQQVTLRCSPISGHKSVSWYQQVLGQGPQFIFQYYEKEERGRGNFPDRFSARQFPNYSSELNVNALLLGDSALYLCASSLVPRNEQFFGPGTRLTVL.

The V and J genes are TRBV28 and TRBJ2-7; 7 nucleotides line up with TRBD1. This CDR3 is built from 15 residues. Trimming took 2 bases from V and 6 from J; bases not matched to a gene: 10. The V gene's germline CDR1 is MDHEN and CDR2 SYDVKM. DNA of the CDR3: TGTGCCAGCAGTTTACCCTCAGAGGGGGCGGGCGAGCAGTACTTC. Residues: CASSLPSEGAGEQYF.

The V call is TRBV2, the J call TRBJ2-7; D possibly corresponds to TRBD1 (6 bases). Trimming pared 8 bases from V and 7 bases from J, leaving 12 bases between. Germline values: CDR1 SNHLY, CDR2 FYNNEI. The CDR3 contains 11 residues. CDR3 residues: CASLQGSEQYF. The CDR3 region has the DNA TGTGCCAGCCTTCAGGGGAGTGAGCAGTACTTC. The full variable domain, in which reference TRBV2 and TRBJ2-7 provide the parts outside the CDR3, is EPEVTQTPSHQVTQMGQEVILRCVPISNHLYFYWYRQILGQKVEFLVSFYNNEISEKSEIFDDQFSVERPDGSNFTLKIRSTKLEDSAMYFCASLQGSEQYFGPGTRLTVT.

The chain joins TRBV5-1 to TRBJ2-1, with D perhaps matching TRBD1 (6 bases). The V and J ends lost 3 bases and 1 base respectively, with 11 bases between them. Germline-derived CDR1 and CDR2 are SGHRS and YFSETQ. The CDR3 loop spans 15 amino acids. The CDR3 DNA reads as TGCGCCAGCAGCTACAGGGTTGGTTCCTACAATGAGCAGTTCTTC. Protein sequence: CASSYRVGSYNEQFF.

J is TRBJ2-2 and V is TRBV9, with 13 nucleotides matching TRBD2. The CDR3 runs to 19 residues. V lost 2 bases and J lost 4; bases outside the gene matches: 11. Germline-derived CDR1 and CDR2 are SGDLS and YYNGEE. The CDR3 sequence: CASSVRGLAGDPFTGELFF. CDR3 DNA sequence: TGTGCCAGCAGCGTCCGCGGACTAGCGGGAGACCCCTTCACCGGGGAGCTGTTTTTT. The variable domain in full, completed from reference TRBV9 and TRBJ2-2, reads DSGVTQTPKHLITATGQRVTLRCSPRSGDLSVYWYQQSLDQGLQFLIQYYNGEERAKGNILERFSAQQFPDLHSELNLSSLELGDSALYFCASSVRGLAGDPFTGELFFGEGSRLTVL.

V and J are TRBV29-1 and TRBJ1-4; possibly TRBD1 for D (5 bases). CDR3 length: 13 amino acids. CDR1 and CDR2 from the germline V gene are SQVTM and ANQGSEA. The V and J ends lost 4 bases and 3 bases respectively, with 9 bases between them. CDR3 residues: CSVGGRANEKLFF. CDR3 bases: TGCAGCGTTGGGGGGAGGGCTAATGAAAAACTGTTTTTT.

The CDR3 protein is CASSLKGGGMWEQYF. The CDR3, as DNA: TGTGCCAGCAGCTTAAAAGGCGGAGGAATGTGGGAGCAGTACTTC. The rearrangement joins TRBV7-3 to TRBJ2-7; D may be TRBD2 (5 bases). CDR3 size: 15 residues. Germline lookup yields CDR1 SGHTA and CDR2 FQGTGA. V lost 1 base and J lost 7, with 17 bases in between.

The CDR3 here is CASSPRTVTDTQYF. In DNA, the CDR3 is TGTGCCAGCAGCCCGAGGACAGTCACAGATACGCAGTATTTT. This rearrangement joins TRBV7-2 to TRBJ2-3; possible D gene TRBD1, 6 bases. With 5 bases removed from V and 2 bases from J, the gap between germline ends came to 11 bases. CDR1 is SGHTA, CDR2 FQGNSA, per germline. This CDR3 contains 14 residues. Looking up the rest from reference TRBV7-2 and TRBJ2-3 gives the full variable domain: GAGVSQSPSNKVTEKGKDVELRCDPISGHTALYWYRQSLGQGLEFLIYFQGNSAPDKSGLPSDRFSAERTGGSVSTLTIQRTQQEDSAVYLCASSPRTVTDTQYFGPGTRLTVL.

This clone was seen once. This rearrangement joins TRBV5-6 to TRBJ2-7; the match to TRBD2 covers 8 bases. The CDR3 runs to 16 residues. Germline V CDR1 and CDR2: SGHDT, YYEEEE. The V gene end was trimmed by 4 bases and the J gene end by 4 bases; junction bases not matched to a gene: 13. The CDR3 here is CASSPVERGRSYEQYF. The CDR3 region has the DNA TGTGCCAGCAGCCCCGTGGAGCGGGGGAGATCTTACGAGCAGTACTTC.

The CDR3 reads CASSRDRGLREQYF. The CDR3 DNA reads as TGTGCCAGTAGTAGAGACAGGGGGCTAAGAGAGCAGTACTTC. This chain connects TRBV19 to TRBJ2-7; TRBD1 matches 10 bases. CDR3 length equals 14 residues. Germline V gene data show CDR1 as LNHDA and CDR2 as SQIVND (reference sequence). V dropped 4 bases and J dropped 7; count of bases not matched to a gene: 7.

The chain uses TRBV29-1 and TRBJ2-1; possibly TRBD2 for D (5 bases). CDR3 size: 13 residues. Trimming removed 0 bases at V and 7 bases at J, with 10 bases between. Germline-derived CDR1 and CDR2 are SQVTM and ANQGSEA. The CDR3 loop reads CSVEEWTSNEQFF. For the CDR3, the DNA is TGCAGCGTTGAAGAATGGACTTCGAATGAGCAGTTCTTC.

This clone was seen more than once but under ten times. The rearrangement links TRBV21-1 to TRBJ2-7; the table names TRBD2, a call not compared with the DNA. TRBV21-1 is reported as a pseudogene. CDR3 size: 14 residues. CDR3 protein: CASSKGQEPYEQYF. The CDR3 DNA reads as TGTGCCAGCAGCAAAGGCCAAGAGCCCTACGAGCAGTACTTC.

The chain carries TRBV20-1 and TRBJ2-5; unclear D gene. Germline V CDR1 and CDR2: DFQATT, SNEGSKA (reference sequence). The V gene lost 6 bases and the J gene lost 5 bases, with 10 bases spanning the gap. This CDR3 has 11 residues. CDR3 loop: CSALHGETQYF. In DNA, the CDR3 is TGCAGTGCCCTCCACGGGGAGACCCAGTACTTC.

The chain couples TRBV29-1 to TRBJ2-5; D is ambiguous. The germline gives CDR1 SQVTM, CDR2 ANQGSEA. Trimming took off 7 bases at V and 7 bases at J, with 19 bases between the two ends. The CDR3 extends over 13 amino acids. CDR3 coding DNA: TGCAGCGGAAGCTTTGGGTTCCTTGGGACCCAGTACTTC. Its translation is CSGSFGFLGTQYF. Full variable domain (outside the CDR3, taken from reference TRBV29-1 and TRBJ2-5): SAVISQKPSRDICQRGTSLTIQCQVDSQVTMMFWYRQQPGQSLTLIATANQGSEATYESGFVIDKFPISRPNLTFSTLTVSNMSPEDSSIYLCSGSFGFLGTQYFGPGTRLLVL.

The rearrangement links TRBV10-3 to TRBJ2-7; TRBD1 is a possible D gene (6 bases). Trimming shortened V by 0 bases and J by 6 bases, and 12 bases separated the two germline ends. Germline lookup yields CDR1 ENHRY and CDR2 SYGVKD. The CDR3 spans 14 residues. CDR3 sequence reads: CAISESNTGFEQYF. In nucleotides, the CDR3 is TGTGCCATCAGTGAGTCTAACACAGGGTTCGAGCAGTACTTC.

This chain links TRBV18 with TRBJ1-5, with 7 bases identical to TRBD1. The CDR3 has 13 amino acids. CDR1 and CDR2 from the germline V gene are KGHSH and LQKENI. J lost 6 bases, V lost 6 bases, and 5 bases had no gene match. The CDR3: CASSQGVGQPQHF. In DNA, the CDR3 is TGTGCCAGCTCCCAGGGGGTCGGTCAGCCCCAGCATTTT.

This clone was seen only once. The V call is TRBV19, the J call TRBJ2-4; TRBD1 agrees at 8 bases. Germline values: CDR1 LNHDA, CDR2 SQIVND (reference sequence). The trim removed 2 bases at V and 6 bases at J, leaving 12 bases unmatched. This CDR3 has 17 residues. CDR3 DNA sequence: TGTGCCAGTAGTATATCCCGGGGCAGGGGGCCGGGAAACATTCAGTACTTC. Translating it yields CASSISRGRGPGNIQYF. The full variable domain, with the rest looked up from reference TRBV19 and TRBJ2-4, is DGGITQSPKYLFRKEGQNVTLSCEQNLNHDAMYWYRQDPGQGLRLIYYSQIVNDFQKGDIAEGYSVSREKKESFPLTVTSAQKNPTAFYLCASSISRGRGPGNIQYFGAGTRLSVL.

The genes are TRBV28 and TRBJ2-7, with 11 bases fitting TRBD2. This CDR3 comprises 15 residues. CDR1 is MDHEN, CDR2 SYDVKM, per germline. Trimming took 6 bases from V and 4 from J; bases not matched to a gene: 8. The CDR3 protein is CASRPTGTSGYEQYF. The CDR3, as DNA: TGTGCCAGCAGACCCACCGGGACTAGCGGTTACGAGCAGTACTTC.

This clone has a single count. The genes are TRBV7-8 and TRBJ2-7; D is uncertain. The CDR3 spans 12 residues. Trimming removed 5 bases at V and 2 bases at J, with 7 bases between. CDR1 and CDR2 from the germline V gene are SGHVS and FQNEAQ. CDR3 protein: CASSPLTYEQYF. DNA of the CDR3: TGTGCCAGCAGCCCACTGACCTACGAGCAGTACTTC. Filled out from reference TRBV7-8 and TRBJ2-7, the complete variable domain reads GAGVSQSPRYKVAKRGQDVALRCDPISGHVSLFWYQQALGQGPEFLTYFQNEAQLDKSGLPSDRFFAERPEGSVSTLKIQRTQQEDSAVYLCASSPLTYEQYFGPGTRLTVT.

The chain recombines TRBV5-6 with TRBJ1-1; D is perhaps TRBD1 (6 bases). The V gene's germline CDR1 is SGHDT and CDR2 YYEEEE. The CDR3 contains 15 residues. V lost 4 bases and J lost 5, with 18 bases in between. This CDR3 is CASSRDRRLITEAFF. The CDR3 bases are TGTGCCAGCAGCCGAGACAGGCGGTTGATAACTGAAGCTTTCTTT.

The genes are TRBV4-3 and TRBJ1-6; the match to TRBD1 covers 7 bases. The CDR3 sequence is 15 residues long. The V gene's germline CDR1 is LGHNA and CDR2 YSLEER. Germline trimming cut 0 bases from V and 8 bases from J; bases unmatched to any gene: 4. DNA for the CDR3: TGCGCCAGCAGCCAAGAAACAGGGGCGGATTCACCCCTCCACTTT. Protein product: CASSQETGADSPLHF.

The V and J genes are TRBV5-4 and TRBJ1-5; D not certain. Germline-derived CDR1 and CDR2 are SGHNT and YYREEE (reference sequence). Deletions cut 4 bases from V and 0 bases from J, with 14 bases between. This CDR3 contains 16 residues. The CDR3 coding sequence is TGTGCCAGCAGCCACGATGGCCCTAGTAGCAATCAGCCCCAGCATTTT. Translation gives CASSHDGPSSNQPQHF.

The rearrangement joins TRBV7-9 to TRBJ1-3, with TRBD1 as a possible D gene (5 bases). This CDR3 comprises 13 residues. The germline CDR1 and CDR2 sequences are SEHNR and FQNEAQ (reference sequence). The V gene lost 6 bases and the J gene lost 4 bases, with 10 bases spanning the gap. The CDR3 DNA reads TGTGCCAGCAGAGAGGGGTACGGAAACACCATATATTTT. Protein: CASREGYGNTIYF.

This clone has a single count. The chain uses TRBV6-1 and TRBJ2-3; D unresolved. CDR1 MNHNS and CDR2 SASEGT come from the germline V gene. V shed 8 bases and J shed 2 bases, with 8 bases lying between them. There are 12 residues in the CDR3. As DNA, the CDR3 is TGTGCCAGCGGAGCCGACACAGATACGCAGTATTTT. Protein product: CASGADTDTQYF.

This chain links TRBV6-6 with TRBJ1-1; 8 nucleotides align to TRBD1. Germline V gene sequence: CDR1 MNHNY, CDR2 SVGAGI (reference sequence). V shed 4 bases and J 3 bases; nucleotides not matched to a gene: 4. This CDR3 is 14 amino acids long. In nucleotides, the CDR3 is TGTGCCAGCAGTTTGGACAGGGACTACACTGAAGCTTTCTTT. This translates into CASSLDRDYTEAFF.